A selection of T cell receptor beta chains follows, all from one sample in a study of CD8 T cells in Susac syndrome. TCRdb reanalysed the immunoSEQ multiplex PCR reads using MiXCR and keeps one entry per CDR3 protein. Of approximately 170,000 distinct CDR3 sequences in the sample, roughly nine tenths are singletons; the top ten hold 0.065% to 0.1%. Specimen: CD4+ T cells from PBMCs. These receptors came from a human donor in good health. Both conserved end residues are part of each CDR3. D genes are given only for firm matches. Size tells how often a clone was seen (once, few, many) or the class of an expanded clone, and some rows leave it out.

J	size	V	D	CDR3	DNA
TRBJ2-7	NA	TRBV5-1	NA	CASSLAIGRSYEQYF	TGCGCCAGCAGCTTGGCCATAGGCAGGAGCTACGAGCAGTACTTC
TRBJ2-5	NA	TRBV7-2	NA	CASSTPWTARETQYF	TGTGCCAGCAGCACCCCTTGGACCGCTCGGGAGACCCAGTACTTC
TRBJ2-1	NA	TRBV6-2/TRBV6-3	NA	CASSHGGEQFF	TGTGCCAGCAGTCACGGAGGTGAGCAGTTCTTC
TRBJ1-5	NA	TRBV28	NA	CATKRTRAAQHF	TGTGCTACTAAGCGTACCCGGGCCGCCCAGCATTTT
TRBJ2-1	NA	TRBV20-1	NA	CSVPPNRFLPSGYEQFF	TGCAGTGTCCCACCAAACAGGTTCCTTCCTTCGGGCTATGAGCAGTTCTTC
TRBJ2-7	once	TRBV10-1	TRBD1	CASSEFGTGIREQYF	TGCGCCAGCAGTGAATTCGGGACAGGGATCCGCGAGCAGTACTTC
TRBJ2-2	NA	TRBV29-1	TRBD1	CSALEQGVHGELFF	TGCAGCGCCCTGGAACAGGGGGTTCACGGGGAGCTGTTTTTT
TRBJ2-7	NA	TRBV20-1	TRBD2	CSARDLAGAYEQYF	TGCAGTGCTAGGGATCTAGCGGGTGCCTACGAGCAGTACTTC
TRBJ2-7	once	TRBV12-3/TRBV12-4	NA	CASSYSGPDGEQYF	TGTGCCAGCAGTTATTCGGGACCCGATGGGGAGCAGTACTTC
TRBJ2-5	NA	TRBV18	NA	CASSPNNEETQYF	TGTGCCAGCTCACCGAATAATGAGGAGACCCAGTACTTC
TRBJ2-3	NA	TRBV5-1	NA	CASSALPGSDTQYF	TGCGCCAGCAGCGCACTCCCAGGGTCGGATACGCAGTATTTT
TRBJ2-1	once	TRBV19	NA	CASSLTTSYNEQFF	TGTGCCAGTAGTCTAACAACCTCCTACAATGAGCAGTTCTTC
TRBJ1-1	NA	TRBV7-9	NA	CARAPRTVEAFF	TGTGCCCGAGCCCCGAGGACAGTTGAAGCTTTCTTT
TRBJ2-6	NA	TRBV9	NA	CASSVATGPAGGSGANVLTF	TGTGCCAGCAGCGTAGCTACAGGGCCAGCCGGGGGTTCTGGGGCCAACGTCCTGACTTTC
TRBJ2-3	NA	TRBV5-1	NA	CASSSGDSYTDTQYF	TGCGCCAGCAGTAGCGGAGACAGCTACACAGATACGCAGTATTTT
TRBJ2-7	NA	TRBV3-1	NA	CASSQDGRVAEQYF	TGTGCCAGCAGCCAAGATGGCAGGGTCGCCGAGCAGTACTTC
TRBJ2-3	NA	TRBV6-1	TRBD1	CASSRNTGGTGTDTQYF	TGTGCCAGCAGTCGGAATACAGGGGGAACTGGCACAGATACGCAGTATTTT
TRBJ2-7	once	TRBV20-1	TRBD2	CSASSGRAYEQYF	TGCAGTGCTAGTAGCGGGAGGGCTTACGAGCAGTACTTC
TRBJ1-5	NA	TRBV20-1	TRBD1	CSARTGSFNQPQHF	TGCAGTGCAAGGACAGGTAGTTTCAATCAGCCCCAGCATTTT
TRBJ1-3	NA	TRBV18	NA	CASSPSNQITIYF	TGTGCCAGCTCACCATCTAATCAGATCACCATATATTTT
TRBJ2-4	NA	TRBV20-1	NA	CSARDRVKNIQYF	TGCAGTGCTAGAGATCGAGTAAAAAACATTCAGTACTTC
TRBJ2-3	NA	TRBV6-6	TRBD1	CASSFQPGGDTQYF	TGTGCCAGCAGTTTTCAGCCAGGGGGAGATACGCAGTATTTT
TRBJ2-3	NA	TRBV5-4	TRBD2	CASSLAPSGSDTQYF	TGTGCCAGCAGCTTGGCCCCTAGCGGGAGTGATACGCAGTATTTT
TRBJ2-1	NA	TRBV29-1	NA	CSVVQTSYNEQFF	TGCAGCGTTGTACAGACTTCCTACAATGAGCAGTTCTTC
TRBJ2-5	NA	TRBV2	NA	CASSSPAGAEETQYF	TGTGCCAGCAGTTCCCCGGCAGGGGCGGAAGAGACCCAGTACTTC
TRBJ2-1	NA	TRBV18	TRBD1	CASSPPTGDNEQFF	TGTGCCAGCTCACCACCAACAGGGGACAATGAGCAGTTCTTC
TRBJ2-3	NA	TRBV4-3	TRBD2	CASSDIGGGPTDTQYF	TGCGCCAGCAGCGACATCGGCGGGGGGCCCACAGATACGCAGTATTTT
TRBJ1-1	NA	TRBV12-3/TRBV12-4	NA	CASSPTAGNTEAFF	TGTGCCAGCAGCCCAACTGCGGGGAACACTGAAGCTTTCTTT
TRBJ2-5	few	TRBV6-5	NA	CASSAQGSETQYF	TGTGCCAGCAGCGCACAAGGATCAGAGACCCAGTACTTC
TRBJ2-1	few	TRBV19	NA	CASSIDGGRNNEQFF	TGTGCCAGTAGTATAGATGGGGGTAGGAACAATGAGCAGTTCTTC